The clone carrying this TCR beta chain occurred a few times. The antigen is not known. Germline lookup yields CDR1 DFQATT and CDR2 SNEGSKA (reference sequence). The CDR3 covers 17 residues. With 6 bases clipped from V and 6 bases from J, the junction kept 15 bases outside the gene matches. Treatment: approximately 10-day PBMC culture with coronavirus spike peptide pools or control peptides (ViraFEST assay). Once obtained from cultured CD4+ T cells, the DNA was sequenced using the Oncomine TCR Beta short-read assay. MiXCR, run by TCRdb on the PCR reads, gives a single entry per CDR3 protein. This table has some 13,000 distinct CDR3 sequences, roughly three fifths appearing once. The sample comes from a study of vaccination and CD4 T cells after COVID-19.

The V gene is TRBV20-1, the J gene TRBJ2-7; 15 nucleotides agree with TRBD2. This clonotype originated in a human donor who had recovered from COVID-19. The sequencing sample was made of CD4+ T cells from blood, cultured in vitro. CDR3 nucleotides: TGCAGTGCAAACCAAGAGGGACTAGCGGGAGGACTGGGCGAGCAGTACTTC. It yields the protein CSANQEGLAGGLGEQYF.